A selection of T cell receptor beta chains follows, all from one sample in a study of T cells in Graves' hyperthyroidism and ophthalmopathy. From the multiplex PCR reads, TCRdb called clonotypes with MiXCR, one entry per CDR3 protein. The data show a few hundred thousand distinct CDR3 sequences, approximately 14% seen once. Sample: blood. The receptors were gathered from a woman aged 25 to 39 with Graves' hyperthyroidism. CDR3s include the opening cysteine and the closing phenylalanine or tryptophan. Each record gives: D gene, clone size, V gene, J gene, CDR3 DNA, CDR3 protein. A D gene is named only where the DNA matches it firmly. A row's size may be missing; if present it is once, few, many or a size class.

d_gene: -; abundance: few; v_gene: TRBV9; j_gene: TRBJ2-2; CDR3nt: TGTGCCAGCAGACGGGGGCAGAACACCGGGGAGCTGTTTTTT; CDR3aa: CASRRGQNTGELFF
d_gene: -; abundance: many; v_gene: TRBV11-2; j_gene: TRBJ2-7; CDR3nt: TGTGCCAGCACCGGTAGGGCAGGTAGCTACGAGCAGTACTTC; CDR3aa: CASTGRAGSYEQYF
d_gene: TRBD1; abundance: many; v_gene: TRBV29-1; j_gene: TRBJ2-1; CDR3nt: TGCAGCGTTGAAGACTTCGGGACAGGGGCGGGGAATGAGCAGTTCTTC; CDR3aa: CSVEDFGTGAGNEQFF
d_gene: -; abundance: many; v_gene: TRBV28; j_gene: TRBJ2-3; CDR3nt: TGTGCCAGCAGTTTATCGCTGGACCCCAGAGGAGGAGATACGCAGTATTTT; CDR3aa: CASSLSLDPRGGDTQYF
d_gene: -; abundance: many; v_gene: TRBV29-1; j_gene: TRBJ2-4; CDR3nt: TGCAGCGTTGCGGTAGGAATACAGGGAATTTCTGGCTCAGCCAAAAACATTCAGTACTTC; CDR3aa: CSVAVGIQGISGSAKNIQYF
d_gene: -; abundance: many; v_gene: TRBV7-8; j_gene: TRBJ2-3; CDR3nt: TGTGCCAGCAGCCCTCTTGATAGCGAATACACAGATACGCAGTATTTT; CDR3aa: CASSPLDSEYTDTQYF
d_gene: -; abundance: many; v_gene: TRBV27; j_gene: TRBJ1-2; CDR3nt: TGTGCCAGCAGCGACGGTTTCTATGGCTACACCTTC; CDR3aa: CASSDGFYGYTF
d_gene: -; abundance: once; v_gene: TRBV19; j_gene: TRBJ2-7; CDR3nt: TGTGCCAGTAGTATTAAGGAAAACGGCGAGCAGTACTTC; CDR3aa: CASSIKENGEQYF
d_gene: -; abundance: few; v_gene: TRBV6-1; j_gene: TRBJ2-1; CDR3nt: TGTGCCAGCACCTTAAGTTCAACCTACAATGAGCAGTTCTTC; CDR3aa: CASTLSSTYNEQFF
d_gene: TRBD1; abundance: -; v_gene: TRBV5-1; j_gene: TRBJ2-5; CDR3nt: TGCGCCAGCAGCACGGGACAGACGGTGCAGACCCAGTACTTC; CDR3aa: CASSTGQTVQTQYF